One and the same sample provided the 26 T cell receptor beta chains below, sequenced in a study of cytomegalovirus exposure and HLA in healthy donors. Amplification used 60 Vbeta primers and 13 Jbeta primers. Some clones are missing from TCRdb's copy, which holds only in-frame ones; the method was immunoSEQ multiplex PCR. The data hold approximately 150,000 clones, with around 80% observed a single time. Sequencing was performed on PBMCs. These receptors came from a woman under 40 in good health and CMV-seropositive.

V usage is TRBV27 and J usage is TRBJ2-7, with D perhaps matching TRBD1 (6 bases). The length of the CDR3 is 15 residues. The V end lost 4 bases, the J end lost 4 bases, and 17 bases lay between the germline ends. The germline gives CDR1 MNHEY, CDR2 SMNVEV (reference sequence). CDR3 nucleotides: TGTGCCAGCAGTTGGGCCCCCCGAGGGGGTTACGAGCAGTACTTC. Translation gives CASSWAPRGGYEQYF.

The chain links TRBV9 to TRBJ2-1; 9 nucleotides line up with TRBD2. This CDR3 has 15 amino acids. The germline CDR1 and CDR2 sequences are SGDLS and YYNGEE. Trimming at V came to 0 bases and at J to 6 bases, leaving 4 bases not matched to a gene. In nucleotides, the CDR3 is TGTGCCAGCAGCGTAGCGACTAGCGGCGGCAATGAGCAGTTCTTC. Translation gives CASSVATSGGNEQFF.

The rearrangement joins TRBV5-1 to TRBJ1-1; D gene unclear. The CDR3 contains 17 residues. Trimming stripped 0 bases from V and 5 bases from J, with 20 bases between. CDR1 is SGHRS and CDR2 is YFSETQ in the germline V gene. The CDR3 bases are TGCGCCAGCAGCTTGGCCCCTCGGGGAGGTGGAGGGACTGAAGCTTTCTTT. Encoded protein: CASSLAPRGGGGTEAFF. Variable domain in full (rest from reference TRBV5-1 and TRBJ1-1): KAGVTQTPRYLIKTRGQQVTLSCSPISGHRSVSWYQQTPGQGLQFLFEYFSETQRNKGNFPGRFSGRQFSNSRSEMNVSTLELGDSALYLCASSLAPRGGGGTEAFFGQGTRLTVV.

The chain recombines TRBV9 with TRBJ2-7; no reliable D call. Trimming took 0 bases from V and 1 from J, leaving 11 bases between them. This CDR3 region has 15 residues. Germline lookup yields CDR1 SGDLS and CDR2 YYNGEE. CDR3 loop: CASSVGPGTSYEQYF. For the CDR3, the DNA is TGTGCCAGCAGCGTAGGCCCGGGTACTTCCTACGAGCAGTACTTC. Complete variable domain (other parts from reference TRBV9 and TRBJ2-7): DSGVTQTPKHLITATGQRVTLRCSPRSGDLSVYWYQQSLDQGLQFLIQYYNGEERAKGNILERFSAQQFPDLHSELNLSSLELGDSALYFCASSVGPGTSYEQYFGPGTRLTVT.

The chain links TRBV6-5 to TRBJ1-1; D not certain. Trimming pared 2 bases from V and 1 base from J, leaving 11 bases between. CDR3 length: 15 residues. Germline lookup yields CDR1 MNHEY and CDR2 SVGAGI. CDR3 coding DNA: TGTGCCAGCAGTTACACTGCACGGTGGAACACTGAAGCTTTCTTT. It yields the protein CASSYTARWNTEAFF.

This clone has only one observation. The rearrangement links TRBV28 to TRBJ2-7, with D perhaps matching TRBD2 (6 bases). Germline V gives CDR1 MDHEN, CDR2 SYDVKM. This CDR3 contains 15 residues. V was shortened by 6 bases and J by 0 bases, with 15 bases between the two germline ends. CDR3 in amino acids: CASSASGTGSYEQYF. Here the CDR3 DNA reads TGTGCCAGCAGCGCTTCCGGGACTGGCTCCTACGAGCAGTACTTC.

The CDR3 DNA is TGCGCCAGCAGCTTGGGTGCAGCGGGGGTAAACATTCAGTACTTC. It codes for CASSLGAAGVNIQYF. This rearrangement joins TRBV5-1 to TRBJ2-4, with TRBD2 identical over 8 bases. This CDR3 comprises 15 residues. J was trimmed by 6 bases and V by 0 bases; bases with no gene match: 5. Germline lookup yields CDR1 SGHRS and CDR2 YFSETQ.

The J gene is TRBJ1-1, the V gene TRBV7-3, with TRBD1 matching 8 bases. J gave up 4 bases and V 5 bases, and 6 bases lay outside the gene matches. The V gene's germline CDR1 is SGHTA and CDR2 FQGTGA. This CDR3 is 14 amino acids long. CDR3 DNA sequence: TGTGCCAGCAGCGAGACAGGGGTGAGCACTGAAGCTTTCTTT. Its protein is CASSETGVSTEAFF. Full variable domain (missing parts from reference TRBV7-3 and TRBJ1-1): GAGVSQTPSNKVTEKGKYVELRCDPISGHTALYWYRQSLGQGPEFLIYFQGTGAADDSGLPNDRFFAVRPEGSVSTLKIQRTERGDSAVYLCASSETGVSTEAFFGQGTRLTVV.

The chain links TRBV29-1 to TRBJ1-1; D perhaps matches TRBD1 (5 bases). Trimming pared 7 bases from V and 1 base from J, leaving 7 bases between. The CDR3 runs 11 residues. Germline lookup yields CDR1 SQVTM and CDR2 ANQGSEA. CDR3 nucleotide sequence: TGCAGCGCCGACAGGAACACTGAAGCTTTCTTT. Encoded protein: CSADRNTEAFF.

V is TRBV9 and J is TRBJ2-7; possible D gene TRBD2, 6 bases. Trimming took 0 bases from V and 2 from J, leaving 9 bases between them. The length of the CDR3 is 14 residues. CDR1 and CDR2 from the germline V gene are SGDLS and YYNGEE. The CDR3 loop reads CASSVGDFPYEQYF. In DNA, the CDR3 is TGTGCCAGCAGCGTAGGGGACTTTCCCTACGAGCAGTACTTC. The entire variable domain, with the rest obtained from reference TRBV9 and TRBJ2-7, is as follows: DSGVTQTPKHLITATGQRVTLRCSPRSGDLSVYWYQQSLDQGLQFLIQYYNGEERAKGNILERFSAQQFPDLHSELNLSSLELGDSALYFCASSVGDFPYEQYFGPGTRLTVT.

The chain joins TRBV5-1 to TRBJ2-1; the match to TRBD2 covers 13 bases. This CDR3 spans 16 amino acids. In germline, CDR1 is SGHRS, CDR2 YFSETQ. Trimming removed 1 base from V and 8 bases from J; junction bases left unmatched: 6. This chain's CDR3 is CASSLFRLAGGHEQFF. The DNA for the CDR3 is TGCGCCAGCAGCTTGTTTCGACTAGCGGGAGGCCATGAGCAGTTCTTC.

The chain recombines TRBV6-5 with TRBJ2-7, with D perhaps matching TRBD1 (6 bases). The V gene lost 5 bases and the J gene lost 1 base, with 15 bases spanning the gap. This CDR3 is 15 amino acids long. Germline V CDR1 and CDR2: MNHEY, SVGAGI. CDR3 bases: TGTGCCAGCAGTAAGACAGGCTTTTCTTCCTACGAGCAGTACTTC. Translated: CASSKTGFSSYEQYF.

In the case of this clone: The junction does not match germline at one end; this may be a read error. The chain uses TRBV5-1 and TRBJ2-1; 7 bases fit TRBD2. Germline CDR1 SGHRS, CDR2 YFSETQ. This CDR3 has 14 residues. DNA for the CDR3: TGCGCCAGCAGCTTGGATCCTAGCGGCAGAGGGAGCCTCTTC. This gives the protein CASSLDPSGRGSLF. The full variable domain, its missing parts supplied by reference TRBV5-1 and TRBJ2-1, is KAGVTQTPRYLIKTRGQQVTLSCSPISGHRSVSWYQQTPGQGLQFLFEYFSETQRNKGNFPGRFSGRQFSNSRSEMNVSTLELGDSALYLCASSLDPSGRGSLFGPGTRLTVL.

This chain joins TRBV11-2 and TRBJ2-7, with D perhaps TRBD1 (6 bases). The CDR3 totals 19 residues. V was cut by 4 bases and J by 2 bases, with 27 bases left in between. Germline CDR1 is SGHAT and CDR2 is FQNNGV. CDR3 in amino acids: CASSSDATLQGTLAYEQYF. The CDR3, as DNA: TGTGCCAGCAGCTCGGATGCTACCTTACAGGGCACGTTGGCCTACGAGCAGTACTTC.

The gene calls are TRBV29-1 and TRBJ1-1, with D perhaps matching TRBD1 (6 bases). Germline CDR1 and CDR2: SQVTM and ANQGSEA. Trimming left V 7 bases short and J 5 bases short, with 8 bases between. The CDR3 runs to 10 residues. The CDR3 DNA is TGCAGCGCAGGGGATACTGAAGCTTTCTTT. Its translation: CSAGDTEAFF.

The rearrangement uses TRBV4-2 and TRBJ2-3; D call uncertain. Deletions cut 0 bases from V and 3 bases from J, with 7 bases between. This CDR3 comprises 14 residues. Germline V gene lookup returns CDR1 LGHNA and CDR2 YNFKEQ. CDR3: CASSQDSGTDTQYF. Here the CDR3 DNA reads TGTGCCAGCAGCCAAGACTCCGGTACAGATACGCAGTATTTT.

This clone appeared a few times. The chain joins TRBV5-1 to TRBJ1-4, with TRBD1 identical over 7 bases. With V trimmed by 5 bases and J by 7 bases, 14 bases remained unmatched. Germline CDR1 is SGHRS and CDR2 is YFSETQ. The CDR3 is 16 residues long. CDR3 protein: CASSRSMTGIGEKLFF. DNA of the CDR3: TGCGCCAGCAGTCGTTCTATGACAGGGATTGGTGAAAAACTGTTTTTT.

This rearrangement joins TRBV5-8 to TRBJ2-7; 8 bases line up with TRBD1. The V gene's germline CDR1 is SGHTS and CDR2 YDEGEE. The CDR3 is made up of 15 amino acids. V dropped 0 bases and J dropped 4; count of bases not matched to a gene: 6. CDR3 sequence reads: CASSLGAGGVYEQYF. In DNA form, the CDR3 reads TGTGCCAGCAGCTTGGGGGCAGGGGGCGTTTACGAGCAGTACTTC.

J is TRBJ1-2 and V is TRBV7-9; perhaps TRBD1 as D (6 bases). V was trimmed by 3 bases and J by 2 bases, leaving 13 bases between them. Germline values: CDR1 SEHNR, CDR2 FQNEAQ (reference sequence). This CDR3 comprises 15 residues. CDR3 nucleotides: TGTGCCAGCAGCTTGCGACAGGAGCTAAACTATGGCTACACCTTC. Translated, it gives CASSLRQELNYGYTF.

The V call is TRBV7-2, the J call TRBJ2-7, with 10 bases matching TRBD2. V was pared by 2 bases and J by 0 bases, with 4 bases of the junction left unmatched. Germline lookup yields CDR1 SGHTA and CDR2 FQGNSA. The length of the CDR3 is 16 residues. The CDR3 nucleotides read TGTGCCAGCAGCTTATATATAGCGGGGGGCTCCTACGAGCAGTACTTC. It encodes CASSLYIAGGSYEQYF.

In its sample, this clone was seen a few times. The rearrangement uses TRBV28 and TRBJ1-2; TRBD1 is a possible D gene (5 bases). The CDR3 has 13 amino acids. Germline CDR1 reads MDHEN; CDR2 reads SYDVKM. The germline V and J ends were trimmed by 3 bases and 9 bases, with 14 bases remaining between them. The CDR3: CASSLWQGRSYTF. In nucleotides, the CDR3 is TGTGCCAGCAGTTTGTGGCAGGGTCGGAGCTACACCTTC.

This clone was counted at least ten times. At one of its ends the junction is not consistent with the germline gene, which may arise from a read error. This chain uses TRBV5-1 with TRBJ1-4; no clear D gene. The CDR3 loop spans 14 amino acids. Germline CDR1 and CDR2: SGHRS and YFSETQ. CDR3 nucleotides: TGCGCCAGCAGCTGGGCTGGGTCTAACGAAAAACTGTTTTTT. This encodes CASSWAGSNEKLFF.

The chain combines TRBV10-3 with TRBJ2-5, with 8 bases matching TRBD2. CDR1 and CDR2 (germline): ENHRY, SYGVKD. Germline trimming cut 5 bases from V and 0 bases from J; bases unmatched to any gene: 11. The CDR3 is made up of 17 amino acids. The CDR3 spells CAISPSGSGWDQETQYF. In DNA, the CDR3 is TGTGCCATCAGTCCGAGCGGGAGTGGATGGGACCAAGAGACCCAGTACTTC.

CDR3 loop: CASSRDRGVSGNQPQHF. The CDR3 bases are TGCGCCAGCAGCCGGGACAGGGGTGTGAGCGGCAATCAGCCCCAGCATTTT. The chain recombines TRBV4-1 with TRBJ1-5; 10 nucleotides line up with TRBD1. Looked up from germline, CDR1 is MGHRA and CDR2 is YSYEKL. With V trimmed by 4 bases and J by 2 bases, 8 bases remained unmatched. The CDR3 sequence is 17 residues long.

This rearrangement joins TRBV5-1 to TRBJ2-3; 15 bases map to TRBD2. V dropped 4 bases and J dropped 4; count of bases not matched to a gene: 7. Germline CDR1 SGHRS, CDR2 YFSETQ. This CDR3 spans 17 amino acids. The CDR3 sequence: CASSTRTSGRVSDTQYF. CDR3 coding DNA: TGCGCCAGCAGCACCCGGACTAGCGGGAGGGTTTCAGATACGCAGTATTTT.

J is TRBJ2-5 and V is TRBV30; perhaps TRBD2 as D (5 bases). Germline values: CDR1 GTSNPN, CDR2 SVGIG (reference sequence). This CDR3 comprises 12 residues. Trimming cost V 4 bases and J 2 bases, with 8 bases left between them. CDR3: CAWMRGQETQYF. CDR3 DNA sequence: TGTGCCTGGATGAGAGGGCAAGAGACCCAGTACTTC.